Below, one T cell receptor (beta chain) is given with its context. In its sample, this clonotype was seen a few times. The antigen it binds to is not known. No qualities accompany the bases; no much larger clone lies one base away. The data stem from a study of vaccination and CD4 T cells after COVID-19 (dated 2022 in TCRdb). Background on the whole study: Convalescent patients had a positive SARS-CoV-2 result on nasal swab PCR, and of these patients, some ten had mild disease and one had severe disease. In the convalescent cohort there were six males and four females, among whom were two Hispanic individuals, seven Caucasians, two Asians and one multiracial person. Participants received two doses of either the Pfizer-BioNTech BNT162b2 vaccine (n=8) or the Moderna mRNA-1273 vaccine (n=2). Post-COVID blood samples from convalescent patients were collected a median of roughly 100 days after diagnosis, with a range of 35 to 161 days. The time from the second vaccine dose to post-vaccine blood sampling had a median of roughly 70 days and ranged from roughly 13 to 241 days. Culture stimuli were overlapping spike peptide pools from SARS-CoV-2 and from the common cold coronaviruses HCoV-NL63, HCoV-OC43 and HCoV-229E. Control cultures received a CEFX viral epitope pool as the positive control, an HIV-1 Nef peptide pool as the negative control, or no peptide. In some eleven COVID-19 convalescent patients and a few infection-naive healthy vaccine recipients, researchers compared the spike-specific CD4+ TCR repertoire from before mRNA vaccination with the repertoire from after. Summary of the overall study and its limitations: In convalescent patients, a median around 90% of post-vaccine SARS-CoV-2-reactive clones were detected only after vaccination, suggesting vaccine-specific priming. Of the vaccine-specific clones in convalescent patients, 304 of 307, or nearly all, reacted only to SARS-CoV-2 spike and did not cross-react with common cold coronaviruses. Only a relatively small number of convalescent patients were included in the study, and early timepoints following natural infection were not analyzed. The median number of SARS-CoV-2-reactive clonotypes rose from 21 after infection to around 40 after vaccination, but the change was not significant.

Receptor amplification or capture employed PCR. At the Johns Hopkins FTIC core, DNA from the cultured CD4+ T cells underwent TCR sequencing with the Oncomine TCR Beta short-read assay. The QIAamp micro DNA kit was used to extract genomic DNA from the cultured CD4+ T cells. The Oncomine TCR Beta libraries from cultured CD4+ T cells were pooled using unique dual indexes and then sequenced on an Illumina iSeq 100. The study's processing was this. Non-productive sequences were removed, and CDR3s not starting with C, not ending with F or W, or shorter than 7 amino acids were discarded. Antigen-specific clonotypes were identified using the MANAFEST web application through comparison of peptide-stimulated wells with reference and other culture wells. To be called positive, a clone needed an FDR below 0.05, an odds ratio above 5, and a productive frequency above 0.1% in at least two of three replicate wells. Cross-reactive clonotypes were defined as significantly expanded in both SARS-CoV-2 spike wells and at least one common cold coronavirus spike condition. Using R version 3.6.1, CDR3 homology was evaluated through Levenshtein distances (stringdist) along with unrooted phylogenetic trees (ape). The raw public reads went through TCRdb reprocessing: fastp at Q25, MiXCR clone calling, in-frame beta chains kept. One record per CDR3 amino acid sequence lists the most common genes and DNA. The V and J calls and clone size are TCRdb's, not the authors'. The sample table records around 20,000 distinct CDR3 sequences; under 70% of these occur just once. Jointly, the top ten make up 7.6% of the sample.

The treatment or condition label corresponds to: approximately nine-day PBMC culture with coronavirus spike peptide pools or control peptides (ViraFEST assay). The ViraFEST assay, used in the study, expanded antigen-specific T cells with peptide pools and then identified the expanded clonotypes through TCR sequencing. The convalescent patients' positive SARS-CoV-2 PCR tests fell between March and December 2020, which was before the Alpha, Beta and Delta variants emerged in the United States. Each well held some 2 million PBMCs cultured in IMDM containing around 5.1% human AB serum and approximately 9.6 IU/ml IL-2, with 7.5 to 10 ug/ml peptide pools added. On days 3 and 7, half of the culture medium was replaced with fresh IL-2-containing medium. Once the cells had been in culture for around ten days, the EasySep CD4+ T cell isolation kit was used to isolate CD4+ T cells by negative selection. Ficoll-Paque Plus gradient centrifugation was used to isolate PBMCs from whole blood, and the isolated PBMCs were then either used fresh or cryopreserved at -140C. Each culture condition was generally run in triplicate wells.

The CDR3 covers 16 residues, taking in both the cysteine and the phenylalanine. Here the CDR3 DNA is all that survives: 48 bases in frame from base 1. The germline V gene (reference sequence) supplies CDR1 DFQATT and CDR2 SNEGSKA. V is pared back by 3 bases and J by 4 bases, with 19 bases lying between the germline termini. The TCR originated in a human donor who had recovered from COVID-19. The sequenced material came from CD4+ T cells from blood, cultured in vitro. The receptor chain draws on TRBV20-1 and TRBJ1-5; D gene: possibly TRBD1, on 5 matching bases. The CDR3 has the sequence CSARMMTRGRNQPQHF. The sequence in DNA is TGCAGTGCTAGGATGATGACCCGGGGCCGAAATCAGCCCCAGCATTTT.